This TCR beta chain appears in the sequencing data of a study of blood T cell repertoires in COVID-19. Study information: The study drew acute and convalescent COVID-19 samples from the United States, Italy and Spain. Nucleic acid was either cDNA or gDNA, and it came from T cells, B-cell-depleted T cells, or PBMCs.

The germline CDR1 and CDR2 sequences are MNHEY and SMNVEV (reference sequence). The CDR3 runs 16 residues. J gave up 4 bases and V 5 bases, and 10 bases lay outside the gene matches. Authors' analysis steps: Cell counts per sample came from amplifying reference gene primers. TCRdb keeps only in-frame clones here, not all; method: immunoSEQ multiplex PCR. V, J and clone size are taken as reported in that table, and D and trimming were inferred from the DNA itself. The repertoire includes fewer than 250,000 clones, roughly nine tenths of them detected once, and approximately 0.66% sits in the top ten. Turning to this clone: The same CDR3 can be traced to other DNA sequences in this sample.

This sequence joins TRBV27 and TRBJ2-1; TRBD2 agrees at 8 bases. This TCR was recovered from a middle-aged man with acute or convalescent COVID-19. The specimen sequenced was peripheral blood. CDR3 residues: CASSLSGTSSYNEQFF. The CDR3 DNA reads TGTGCCAGCAGTCTTTCCGGGACTAGTTCTTACAATGAGCAGTTCTTC.